This TCR beta chain was documented in a study of blood T cell repertoires in COVID-19 (dated by TCRdb to 2018 to 2021). About the study as a whole: Samples from collaborators originated in the United States, Italy and Spain and spanned both the acute and convalescent phases of COVID-19. Where available, HLA class I and class II types were taken from metadata supplied by the sample provider and were not determined by assay-based typing. The samples were drawn from the first 160 participants of the ongoing ImmuneRACE study and from more than 1,000 subjects provided by 6 global collaborators. The prospective study material was composed of cDNA or gDNA derived from T cells, B-cell-depleted T cells, or PBMCs. A freely available public database, intended as a resource for researchers studying the immune response to SARS-CoV-2, is where the repertoires were released. Deeply sampled blood TCRbeta repertoires from subjects exposed to, actively infected with, or recovered from COVID-19 were included in the dataset. Sample metadata almost always included a de-identified subject ID, COVID-19 status, age in years and sex.

The collaborating institutions used their own protocols to collect whole blood in K2EDTA tubes. For TCRbeta analysis, collaborators shipped samples as frozen whole blood, isolated PBMCs, or DNA extracted from either of those sample types. The CDR3, cysteine through phenylalanine, is 12 amino acids long. Of all the DNA, just the CDR3 is kept, 36 bases in frame from base 1. CDR1 and CDR2, looked up from the germline V gene, are SGHAT and FQNNGV. Overall study outcomes, separate from this receptor: The amount of clinical and demographic metadata varied by source and participant and was provided uncurated.

TCRbeta CDR3 regions were amplified from genomic DNA by means of the immunoSEQ Assay, a bias-controlled multiplex PCR. On the authors' methods: The number of nucleated cells in each sample was estimated by amplification of reference gene primers within the assay. Sequence reads were collapsed and filtered to measure the absolute abundance of every unique TCRbeta CDR3 rearrangement. Productive Simpson clonality was computed per sample as the square root of Simpson's diversity index over productive rearrangements. TCRdb obtained this table from immuneACCESS and retained in-frame rearrangements with V and J assigned. These tables miss some clones; where compared with another copy, unresolved V genes account for less than half of the shortfall, and the remainder is unexplained. Clonal size and the V and J genes are those of that table, whereas D and trimming came from the DNA. In all, the sample holds over 120,000 clones, and roughly 86% of those were seen once. Together, the top ten hold 1.5% to 2% of the sample.

With respect to this clone: The antigen it recognizes is unknown. One junction end does not reproduce the germline sequence, and a read error may be involved.

The rearrangement combines TRBV11-2 with TRBJ2-1; TRBD2 agrees with 8 junctional bases. The receptor was isolated from a man between 70 and 80 years old with acute or convalescent COVID-19. The source material was peripheral blood. The DNA reads as follows: TGTGCCAGCAGCCGAAGCGCGGGGGGTGGGGTCTTC. This sequence encodes CASSRSAGGGVF. Where the CDR3 stops, the reference TRBV11-2 and TRBJ2-1 genes take over; the full variable domain is EAGVAQSPRYKIIEKRQSVAFWCNPISGHATLYWYQQILGQGPKLLIQFQNNGVVDDSQLPKDRFSAERLKGVDSTLKIQPAKLEDSAVYLCASSRSAGGGVFGPGTRLTVL.